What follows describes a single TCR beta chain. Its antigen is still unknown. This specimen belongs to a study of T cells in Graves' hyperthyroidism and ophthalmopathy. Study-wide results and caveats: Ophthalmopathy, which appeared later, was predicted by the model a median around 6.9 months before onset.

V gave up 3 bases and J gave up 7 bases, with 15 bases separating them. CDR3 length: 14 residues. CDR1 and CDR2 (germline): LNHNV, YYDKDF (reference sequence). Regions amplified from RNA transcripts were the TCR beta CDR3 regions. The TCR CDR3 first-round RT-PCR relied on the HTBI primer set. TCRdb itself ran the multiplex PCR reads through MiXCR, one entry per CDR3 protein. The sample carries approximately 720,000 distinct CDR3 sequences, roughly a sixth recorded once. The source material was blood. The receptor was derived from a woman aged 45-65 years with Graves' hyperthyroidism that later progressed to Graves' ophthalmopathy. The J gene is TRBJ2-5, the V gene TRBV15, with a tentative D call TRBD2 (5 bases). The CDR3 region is CATSSRGVFGTQYF. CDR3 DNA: TGTGCCACCAGCAGCCGGGGAGTTTTCGGGACCCAGTACTTC.